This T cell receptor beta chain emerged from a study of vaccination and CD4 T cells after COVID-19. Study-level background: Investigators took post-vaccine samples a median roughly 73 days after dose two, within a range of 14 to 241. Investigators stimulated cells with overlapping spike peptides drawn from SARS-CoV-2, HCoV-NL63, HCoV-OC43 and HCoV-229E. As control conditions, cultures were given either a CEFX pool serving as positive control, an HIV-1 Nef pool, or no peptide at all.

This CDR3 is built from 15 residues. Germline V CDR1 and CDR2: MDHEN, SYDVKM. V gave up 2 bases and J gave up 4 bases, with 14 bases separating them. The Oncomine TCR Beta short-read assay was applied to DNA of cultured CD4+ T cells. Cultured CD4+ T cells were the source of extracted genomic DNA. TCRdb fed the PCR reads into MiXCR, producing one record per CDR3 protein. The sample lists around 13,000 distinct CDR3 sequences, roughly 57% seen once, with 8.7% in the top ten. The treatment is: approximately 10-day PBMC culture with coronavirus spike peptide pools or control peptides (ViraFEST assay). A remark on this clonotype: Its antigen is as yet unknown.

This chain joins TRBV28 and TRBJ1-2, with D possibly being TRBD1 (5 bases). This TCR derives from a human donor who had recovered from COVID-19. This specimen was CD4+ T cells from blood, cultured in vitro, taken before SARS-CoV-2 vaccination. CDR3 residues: CASSLQTAEGYGYTF. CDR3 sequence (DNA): TGTGCCAGCAGTTTACAGACAGCTGAGGGCTATGGCTACACCTTC.